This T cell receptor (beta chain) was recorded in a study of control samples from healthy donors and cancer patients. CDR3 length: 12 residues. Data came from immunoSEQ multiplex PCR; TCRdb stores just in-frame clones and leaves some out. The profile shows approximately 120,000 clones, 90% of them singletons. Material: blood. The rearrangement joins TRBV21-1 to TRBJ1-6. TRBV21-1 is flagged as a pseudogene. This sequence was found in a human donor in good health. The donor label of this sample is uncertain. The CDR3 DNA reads TGTGCCAGCAGCTCTCCATTTTCACCCCTCCACTTT. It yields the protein CASSSPFSPLHF.